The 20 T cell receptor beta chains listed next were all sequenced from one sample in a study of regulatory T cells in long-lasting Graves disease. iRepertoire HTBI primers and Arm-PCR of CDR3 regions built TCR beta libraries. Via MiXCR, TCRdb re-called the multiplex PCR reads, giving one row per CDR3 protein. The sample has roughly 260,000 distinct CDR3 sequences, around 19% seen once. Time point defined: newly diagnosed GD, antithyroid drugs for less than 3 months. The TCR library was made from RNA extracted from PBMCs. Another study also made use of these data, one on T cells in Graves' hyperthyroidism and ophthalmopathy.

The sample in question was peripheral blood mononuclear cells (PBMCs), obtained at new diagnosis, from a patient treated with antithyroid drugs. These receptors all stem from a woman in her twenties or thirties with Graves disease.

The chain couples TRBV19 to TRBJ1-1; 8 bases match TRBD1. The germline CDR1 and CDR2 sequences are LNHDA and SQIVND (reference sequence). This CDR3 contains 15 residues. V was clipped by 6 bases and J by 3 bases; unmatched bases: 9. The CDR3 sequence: CASSTAPGGYTEAFF. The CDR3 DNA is TGTGCCAGTAGCACCGCGCCAGGGGGCTACACTGAAGCTTTCTTT. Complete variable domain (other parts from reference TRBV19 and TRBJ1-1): DGGITQSPKYLFRKEGQNVTLSCEQNLNHDAMYWYRQDPGQGLRLIYYSQIVNDFQKGDIAEGYSVSREKKESFPLTVTSAQKNPTAFYLCASSTAPGGYTEAFFGQGTRLTVV.

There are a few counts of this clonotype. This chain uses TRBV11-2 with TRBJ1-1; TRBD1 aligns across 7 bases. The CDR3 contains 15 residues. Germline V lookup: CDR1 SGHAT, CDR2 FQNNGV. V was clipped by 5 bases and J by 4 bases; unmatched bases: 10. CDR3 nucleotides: TGTGCCAGCAGCCCTCCCAGACAGGGCGCCACTGAAGCTTTCTTT. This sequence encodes CASSPPRQGATEAFF.

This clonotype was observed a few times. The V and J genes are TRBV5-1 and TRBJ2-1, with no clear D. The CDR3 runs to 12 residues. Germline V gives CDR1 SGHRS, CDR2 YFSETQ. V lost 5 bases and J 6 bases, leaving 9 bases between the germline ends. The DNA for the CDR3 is TGCGCCAGCAGAACCCCGGGCAATGAGCAGTTCTTC. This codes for CASRTPGNEQFF.

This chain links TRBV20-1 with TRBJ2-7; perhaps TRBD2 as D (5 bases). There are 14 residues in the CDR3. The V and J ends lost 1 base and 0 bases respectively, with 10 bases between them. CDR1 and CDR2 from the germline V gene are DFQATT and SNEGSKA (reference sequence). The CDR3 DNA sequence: TGCAGTGCTAGAGGGGAGACCCTCTCCTACGAGCAGTACTTC. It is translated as CSARGETLSYEQYF.

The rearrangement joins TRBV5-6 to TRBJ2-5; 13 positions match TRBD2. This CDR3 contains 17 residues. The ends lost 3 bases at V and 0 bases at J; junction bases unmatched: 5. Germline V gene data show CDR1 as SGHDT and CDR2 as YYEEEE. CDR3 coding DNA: TGTGCCAGCAGCTGGGGACTAGCGGGACCGTACCAAGAGACCCAGTACTTC. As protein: CASSWGLAGPYQETQYF.

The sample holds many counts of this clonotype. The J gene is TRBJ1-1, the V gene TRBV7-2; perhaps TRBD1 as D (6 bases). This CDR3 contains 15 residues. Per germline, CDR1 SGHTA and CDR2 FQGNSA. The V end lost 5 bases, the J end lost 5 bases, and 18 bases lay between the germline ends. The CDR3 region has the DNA TGTGCCAGCAGCGTTCGGGGGGGACACGTTACTGAAGCTTTCTTT. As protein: CASSVRGGHVTEAFF.

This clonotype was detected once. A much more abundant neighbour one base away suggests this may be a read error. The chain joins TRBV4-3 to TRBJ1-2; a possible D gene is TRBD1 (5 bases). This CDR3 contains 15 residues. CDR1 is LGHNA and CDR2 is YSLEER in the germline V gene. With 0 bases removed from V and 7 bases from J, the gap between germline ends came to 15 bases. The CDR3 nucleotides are TGCGCCAGCAGCCAAGATCGGCCAGGGCCTTGTGGCTACACCTTC. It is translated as CASSQDRPGPCGYTF.

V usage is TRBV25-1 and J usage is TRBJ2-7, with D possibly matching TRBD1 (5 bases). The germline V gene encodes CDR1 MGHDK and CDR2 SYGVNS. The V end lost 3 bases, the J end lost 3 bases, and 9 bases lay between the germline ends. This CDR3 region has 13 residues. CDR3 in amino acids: CASSDSGYYEQYF. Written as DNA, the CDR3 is TGTGCCAGCAGTGACTCAGGGTACTACGAGCAGTACTTC.

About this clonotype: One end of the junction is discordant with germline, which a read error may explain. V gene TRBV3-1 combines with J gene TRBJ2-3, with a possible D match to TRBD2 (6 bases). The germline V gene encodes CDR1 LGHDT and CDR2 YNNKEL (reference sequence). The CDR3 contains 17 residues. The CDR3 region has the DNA TGTGCCGGCAGCCAAGACCCGGGACTCCGCAACTCAGATACGCAGTATTTT. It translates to CAGSQDPGLRNSDTQYF.

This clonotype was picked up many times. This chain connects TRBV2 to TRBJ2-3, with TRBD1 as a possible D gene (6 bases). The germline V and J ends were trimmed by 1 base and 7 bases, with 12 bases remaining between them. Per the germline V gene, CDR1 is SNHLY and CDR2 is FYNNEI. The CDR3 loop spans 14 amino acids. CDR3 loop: CASSEGTVINTQYF. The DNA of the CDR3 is TGTGCCAGCAGTGAAGGGACAGTCATAAATACGCAGTATTTT.

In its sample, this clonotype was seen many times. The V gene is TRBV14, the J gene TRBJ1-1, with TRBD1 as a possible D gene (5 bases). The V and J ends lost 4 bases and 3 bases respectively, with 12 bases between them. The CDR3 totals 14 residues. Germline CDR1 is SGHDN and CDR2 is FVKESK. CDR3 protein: CASSLEGRHTEAFF. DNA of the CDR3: TGTGCCAGCAGCCTTGAGGGGCGACACACTGAAGCTTTCTTT. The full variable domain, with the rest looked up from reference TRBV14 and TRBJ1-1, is EAGVTQFPSHSVIEKGQTVTLRCDPISGHDNLYWYRRVMGKEIKFLLHFVKESKQDESGMPNNRFLAERTGGTYSTLKVQPAELEDSGVYFCASSLEGRHTEAFFGQGTRLTVV.

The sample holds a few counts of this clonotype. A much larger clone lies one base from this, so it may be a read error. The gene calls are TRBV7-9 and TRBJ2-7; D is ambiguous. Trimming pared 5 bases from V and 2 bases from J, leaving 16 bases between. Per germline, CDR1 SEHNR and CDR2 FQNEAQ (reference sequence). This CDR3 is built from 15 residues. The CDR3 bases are TGTGCCAGCAGCATATCCTCTAGTCGCACCTACGAGCAGTACTTC. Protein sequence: CASSISSSRTYEQYF.

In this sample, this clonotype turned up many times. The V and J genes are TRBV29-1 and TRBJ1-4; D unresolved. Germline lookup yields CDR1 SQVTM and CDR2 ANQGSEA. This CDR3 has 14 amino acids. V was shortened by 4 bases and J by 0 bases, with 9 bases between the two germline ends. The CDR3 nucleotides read TGCAGCGTTGCGGGCAAAGCAACTAATGAAAAACTGTTTTTT. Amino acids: CSVAGKATNEKLFF. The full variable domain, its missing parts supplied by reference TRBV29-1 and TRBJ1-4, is SAVISQKPSRDICQRGTSLTIQCQVDSQVTMMFWYRQQPGQSLTLIATANQGSEATYESGFVIDKFPISRPNLTFSTLTVSNMSPEDSSIYLCSVAGKATNEKLFFGSGTQLSVL.

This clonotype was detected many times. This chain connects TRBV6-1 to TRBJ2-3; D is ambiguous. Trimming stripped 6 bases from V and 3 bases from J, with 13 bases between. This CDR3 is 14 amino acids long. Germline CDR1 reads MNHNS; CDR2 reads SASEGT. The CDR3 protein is CASSNPAATDTQYF. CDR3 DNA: TGTGCCAGCAGCAACCCGGCGGCGACAGATACGCAGTATTTT.

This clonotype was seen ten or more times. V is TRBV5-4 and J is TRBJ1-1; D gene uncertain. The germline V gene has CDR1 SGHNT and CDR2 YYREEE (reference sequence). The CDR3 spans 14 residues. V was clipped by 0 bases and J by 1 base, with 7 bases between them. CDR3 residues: CASSLETRNTEAFF. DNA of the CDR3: TGTGCCAGCAGCTTGGAGACGAGGAACACTGAAGCTTTCTTT.

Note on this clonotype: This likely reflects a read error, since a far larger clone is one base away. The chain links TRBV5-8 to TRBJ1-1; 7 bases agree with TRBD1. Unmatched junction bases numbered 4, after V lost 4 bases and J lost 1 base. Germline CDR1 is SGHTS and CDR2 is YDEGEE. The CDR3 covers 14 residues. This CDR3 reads CASSATGSNTEAFF. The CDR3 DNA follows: TGTGCCAGCAGCGCGACAGGGTCGAACACTGAAGCTTTCTTT.

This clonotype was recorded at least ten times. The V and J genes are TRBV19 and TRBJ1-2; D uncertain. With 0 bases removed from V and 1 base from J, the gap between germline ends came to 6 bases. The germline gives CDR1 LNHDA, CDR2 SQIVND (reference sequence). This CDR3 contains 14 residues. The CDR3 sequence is CASSIERSNYGYTF. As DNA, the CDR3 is TGTGCCAGTAGTATAGAAAGGAGTAACTATGGCTACACCTTC.

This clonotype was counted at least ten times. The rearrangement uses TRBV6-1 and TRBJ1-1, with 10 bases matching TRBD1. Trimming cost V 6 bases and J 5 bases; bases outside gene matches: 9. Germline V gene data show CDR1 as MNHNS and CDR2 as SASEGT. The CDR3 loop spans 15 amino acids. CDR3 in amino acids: CASSAGDRGGTEAFF. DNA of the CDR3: TGTGCCAGCAGCGCCGGGGACAGGGGAGGGACTGAAGCTTTCTTT.

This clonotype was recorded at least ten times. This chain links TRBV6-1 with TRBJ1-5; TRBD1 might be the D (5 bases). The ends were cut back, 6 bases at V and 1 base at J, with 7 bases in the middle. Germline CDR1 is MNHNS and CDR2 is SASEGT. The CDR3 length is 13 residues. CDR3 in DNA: TGTGCCAGCAGCTGGGGGAGCAATCAGCCCCAGCATTTT. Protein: CASSWGSNQPQHF.

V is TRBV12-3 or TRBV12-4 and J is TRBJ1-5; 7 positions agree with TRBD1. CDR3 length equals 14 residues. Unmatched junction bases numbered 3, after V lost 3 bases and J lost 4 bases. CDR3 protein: CASSLVQGNQPQHF. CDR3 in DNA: TGTGCCAGCAGTTTGGTACAGGGGAATCAGCCCCAGCATTTT.